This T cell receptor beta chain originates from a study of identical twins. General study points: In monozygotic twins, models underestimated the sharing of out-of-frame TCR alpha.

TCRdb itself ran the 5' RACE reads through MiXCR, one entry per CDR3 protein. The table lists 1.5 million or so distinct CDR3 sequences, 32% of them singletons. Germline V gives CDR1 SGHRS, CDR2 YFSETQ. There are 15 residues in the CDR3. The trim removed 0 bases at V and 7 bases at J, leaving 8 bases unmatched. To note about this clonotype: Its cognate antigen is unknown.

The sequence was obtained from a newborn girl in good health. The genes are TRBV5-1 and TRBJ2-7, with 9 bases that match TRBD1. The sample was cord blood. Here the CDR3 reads CASSLVDRGYNEQYF. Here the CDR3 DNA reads TGCGCCAGCAGCTTGGTGGACAGGGGCTATAATGAGCAGTACTTC.